Many counts were recorded for the clone carrying this T cell receptor beta chain. Its antigen is still unknown. TCRdb processed the reads anew with MiXCR; each CDR3 protein has one entry. Of around 530,000 distinct CDR3 sequences listed, more than 25% were seen once; the top ten hold under 15%. These data come from a study of T cell repertoires in cytomegalovirus infection. Study-level results: In two of eight donors, the top clonotype was HLA-C-restricted CMV-specific.

CDR1 SGHTA and CDR2 FQGNSA come from the germline V gene. The V gene lost 2 bases and the J gene lost 1 base, with 13 bases spanning the gap. The CDR3 consists of 16 residues. The sequencing sample was made of PBMCs. The chain has TRBV7-2 and TRBJ2-3; possibly TRBD2 for D (6 bases). This TCR came from a human donor in good health (CMV status not recorded). Some clones in this sample may be carry-over from other donors' samples. The CDR3, as DNA: TGTGCCAGCAGCTTACGGGGACTTCTCGGCACAGATACGCAGTATTTT. Protein sequence: CASSLRGLLGTDTQYF. The complete variable domain, with remaining parts taken from reference TRBV7-2 and TRBJ2-3, reads GAGVSQSPSNKVTEKGKDVELRCDPISGHTALYWYRQSLGQGLEFLIYFQGNSAPDKSGLPSDRFSAERTGGSVSTLTIQRTQQEDSAVYLCASSLRGLLGTDTQYFGPGTRLTVL.